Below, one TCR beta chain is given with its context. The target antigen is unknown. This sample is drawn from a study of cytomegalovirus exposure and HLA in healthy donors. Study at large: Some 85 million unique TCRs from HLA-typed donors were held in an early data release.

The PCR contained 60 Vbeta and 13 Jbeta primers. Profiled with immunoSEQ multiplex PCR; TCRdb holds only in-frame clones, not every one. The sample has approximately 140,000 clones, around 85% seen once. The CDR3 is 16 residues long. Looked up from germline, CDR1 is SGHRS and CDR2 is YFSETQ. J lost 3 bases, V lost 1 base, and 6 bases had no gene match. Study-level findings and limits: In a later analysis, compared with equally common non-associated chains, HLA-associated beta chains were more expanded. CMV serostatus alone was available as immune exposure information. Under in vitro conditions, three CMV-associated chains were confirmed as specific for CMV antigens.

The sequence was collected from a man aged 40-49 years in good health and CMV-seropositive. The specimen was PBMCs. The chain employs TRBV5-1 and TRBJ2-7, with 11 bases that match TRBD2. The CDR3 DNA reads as TGCGCCAGCAGCTTGCAACCCCTAGCGGGGGGCTACGAGCAGTACTTC. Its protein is CASSLQPLAGGYEQYF.